These 12 T cell receptor beta chains originate from one sample sequenced in a study of CXCR3-negative and CXCR3-positive naive CD8 T cells. Study outcomes and limitations: CXCR3-positive naive cells carried more hydrophobic TRB CDR3s than CXCR3-negative naive cells did.

Researchers prepared the TRB cDNA libraries using 5' RACE with UMI labels. Each CDR3 protein gets one entry in TCRdb, which reprocessed the 5' RACE reads and gives no DNA. The specimen's table records more than 100,000 distinct CDR3 sequences. The antigens these receptors bind are not known. Material: naive CXCR3+ CD8+ T cells from blood. The subset denotes: CD45RO-CCR7+CD27+CD95- naive CD8+ T cells expressing CXCR3 (TNR3+). The origin of the receptors is a human donor in good health. Some clones in this sample may be carry-over from other donors' samples.

CDR3 in amino acids: CASSETGGPMPYGYTF. This sequence joins TRBV7-9 and TRBJ1-2; TCRdb calls TRBD1, which cannot be checked without DNA. CDR1 is SEHNR and CDR2 is FQNEAQ in the germline V gene (reference sequence). The CDR3 loop spans 16 amino acids. The full variable domain, in which reference TRBV7-9 and TRBJ1-2 provide the parts outside the CDR3, is DTGVSQNPRHKITKRGQNVTFRCDPISEHNRLYWYRQTLGQGPEFLTYFQNEAQLEKSRLLSDRFSAERPKGSFSTLEIQRTEQGDSAMYLCASSETGGPMPYGYTFGSGTRLTVV.

The chain employs TRBV4-2 and TRBJ1-5; checking the TCRdb D call of TRBD1 is not possible without DNA. The CDR3 contains 12 residues. Germline V lookup: CDR1 LGHNA, CDR2 YNFKEQ. This CDR3 reads CASSQGSQPQHF.

The V gene is TRBV5-1, the J gene TRBJ2-7; without DNA, the TCRdb call of TRBD1 cannot be checked. Germline CDR1 is SGHRS and CDR2 is YFSETQ. The CDR3 is 14 residues long. The CDR3 is CASSLNRDRYEQYF.

The genes are TRBV20-1 and TRBJ2-7. The germline V gene encodes CDR1 DFQATT and CDR2 SNEGSKA (reference sequence). CDR3 length: 12 residues. CDR3: CSAGDRTYEQYF.

The chain is built from TRBV20-1 and TRBJ2-7. Germline loops: CDR1 DFQATT, CDR2 SNEGSKA (reference sequence). The CDR3 has 12 amino acids. CDR3 loop: CSARGTSLEQYF.

The V gene is TRBV29-1, the J gene TRBJ2-1; TCRdb outputs TRBD2, but without DNA this stays unchecked. The CDR3 has 18 amino acids. CDR1 is SQVTM, CDR2 ANQGSEA, per germline. The CDR3 here is CSAEGGLAGGPLGDEQFF.

The J gene is TRBJ2-7, the V gene TRBV3-1; with no DNA, the TCRdb D assignment of TRBD1 cannot be verified. The CDR3 consists of 15 residues. Looked up from germline, CDR1 is LGHDT and CDR2 is YNNKEL (reference sequence). CDR3 amino acids: CASSLPTGGDDEQYF.

The gene calls are TRBV28 and TRBJ2-2. Germline assignment: CDR1 MDHEN and CDR2 SYDVKM. The CDR3 extends over 15 amino acids. The CDR3 here is CASSFFGLNTGELFF. Together with reference TRBV28 and TRBJ2-2, the CDR3 gives the full variable domain: DVKVTQSSRYLVKRTGEKVFLECVQDMDHENMFWYRQDPGLGLRLIYFSYDVKMKEKGDIPEGYSVSREKKERFSLILESASTNQTSMYLCASSFFGLNTGELFFGEGSRLTVL.

V gene TRBV5-1 combines with J gene TRBJ2-7. The CDR3 has 13 amino acids. Germline V gives CDR1 SGHRS, CDR2 YFSETQ. Here the CDR3 reads CASSPPDLYEQYF.

The gene calls are TRBV28 and TRBJ2-1; TCRdb's assignment of TRBD1 cannot be checked, as there is no DNA. In germline, CDR1 is MDHEN, CDR2 SYDVKM. This CDR3 spans 15 amino acids. The CDR3 sequence is CASSLLDRLDGEQFF.

The genes are TRBV7-9 and TRBJ1-1; TCRdb gives TRBD1 as the D gene, but with no DNA this cannot be confirmed. Germline assignment: CDR1 SEHNR and CDR2 FQNEAQ (reference sequence). CDR3 size: 12 residues. The CDR3 reads CASSLTDREAFF.

V usage is TRBV12-3 or TRBV12-4 and J usage is TRBJ2-7. This CDR3 region has 12 residues. The CDR3 region is CASSLPGHEQYF.